One and the same sample provided the 7 T cell receptor beta chains below, sequenced in a study of blood T cell repertoires in COVID-19. The data were produced by immunoSEQ multiplex PCR, yet TCRdb's version contains in-frame clones alone and is incomplete. This sample has some 160,000 clones, with roughly four fifths found just once. Sequenced: peripheral blood. The receptors shown here come from an elderly woman with acute or convalescent COVID-19.

This rearrangement joins TRBV4-3 to TRBJ1-2; tentative D call: TRBD1 (5 bases). Between the trimmed V and J ends, which lost 1 base and 4 bases, there was a span of 10 bases. The CDR3 length is 14 residues. Germline CDR1 LGHNA, CDR2 YSLEER. Here the CDR3 DNA reads TGCGCCAGCAGCCAAGGACGACAGACCTATGGCTACACCTTC. It specifies CASSQGRQTYGYTF.

The chain joins TRBV24-1 to TRBJ2-5, with 13 bases that match TRBD2. Germline V gene sequence: CDR1 KGHDR, CDR2 SFDVKD. The trim removed 3 bases at V and 4 bases at J, leaving 4 bases unmatched. The CDR3 runs to 16 residues. The CDR3 DNA reads TGTGCCACCAGTGATCCCCGGACTAGCGGGAGAGAGACCCAGTACTTC. As protein: CATSDPRTSGRETQYF.

This rearrangement joins TRBV12-3 or TRBV12-4 to TRBJ1-2; no clear D. Trimming pared 2 bases from V and 2 bases from J, leaving 6 bases between. This CDR3 has 13 residues. CDR3 bases: TGTGCCAGCAGTTTACAGGTCAACTATGGCTACACCTTC. This gives the protein CASSLQVNYGYTF.

V is TRBV6-1 and J is TRBJ1-2; maybe TRBD1 (5 bases). There are 19 residues in the CDR3. Trimming stripped 2 bases from V and 1 base from J, with 23 bases between. CDR1 MNHNS and CDR2 SASEGT come from the germline V gene. The CDR3 region is CASSEFPSGRGRVNYGYTF. CDR3 bases: TGTGCCAGCAGTGAATTCCCATCAGGCCGGGGGAGGGTTAACTATGGCTACACCTTC.

The rearrangement uses TRBV6-2 or TRBV6-3 and TRBJ1-1, with D unresolved. V lost 2 bases and J 0 bases, leaving 13 bases between the germline ends. Germline V gives CDR1 MNHEY, CDR2 SVGEGT. This CDR3 region has 16 residues. The CDR3 region is CASSYPGQVVNTEAFF. Written as DNA, the CDR3 is TGTGCCAGCAGTTACCCTGGGCAGGTCGTGAACACTGAAGCTTTCTTT.

The V and J genes are TRBV4-1 and TRBJ1-5; possible D gene TRBD1, 6 bases. V was trimmed by 0 bases and J by 5 bases, leaving 17 bases between them. This CDR3 is built from 17 residues. Germline V gives CDR1 MGHRA, CDR2 YSYEKL. The CDR3 sequence: CASSQETVRGSHQPQHF. CDR3 in DNA: TGCGCCAGCAGCCAAGAAACAGTCAGGGGCTCCCATCAGCCCCAGCATTTT.

This chain links TRBV12-5 with TRBJ2-2; D is perhaps TRBD1 (7 bases). V was shortened by 8 bases and J by 4 bases, with 14 bases between the two germline ends. From germline, CDR1 is LGHNT and CDR2 FRNRAP. The length of the CDR3 is 14 residues. The CDR3 loop is CASTTGEATGELFF. CDR3 nucleotide sequence: TGTGCTAGTACCACAGGGGAGGCCACCGGGGAGCTGTTTTTT.